Following are 9 T cell receptor beta chains from one sample sequenced in a study of cytomegalovirus exposure and HLA in healthy donors. Primers: 60 Vbeta forward and 13 Jbeta reverse. Here immunoSEQ multiplex PCR was the method, and the copy in TCRdb shows in-frame clones only, minus some. The table lists around 130,000 clones, 80% of them singletons, with 2.1% in the top ten. Sequences were obtained from PBMCs. The receptors come from a man aged 25-45 years in good health and CMV-seronegative.

V gene TRBV4-3 combines with J gene TRBJ2-1; D is uncertain. The V and J ends lost 2 bases and 0 bases respectively, with 11 bases between them. Germline values: CDR1 LGHNA, CDR2 YSLEER. The CDR3 contains 16 residues. The chain's CDR3 is CASSQFSGSSYNEQFF. The CDR3 DNA is TGCGCCAGCAGCCAATTTTCTGGTAGCTCCTACAATGAGCAGTTCTTC.

The J gene is TRBJ1-2, the V gene TRBV19; D might be TRBD1 (6 bases). Germline CDR1 LNHDA, CDR2 SQIVND (reference sequence). V was trimmed by 3 bases and J by 4 bases, leaving 15 bases between them. The CDR3 runs 15 residues. In DNA form, the CDR3 reads TGTGCCAGTAGTATCCGGACAGTTCGATTCTATGGCTACACCTTC. It translates to CASSIRTVRFYGYTF.

J is TRBJ2-1 and V is TRBV15; perhaps TRBD1 as D (6 bases). This CDR3 comprises 16 residues. The germline V gene encodes CDR1 LNHNV and CDR2 YYDKDF (reference sequence). Trimming shortened V by 6 bases and J by 3 bases, and 18 bases separated the two germline ends. As DNA, the CDR3 is TGTGCCACCAGAGAGGGGCCGGGACAAGACTACAATGAGCAGTTCTTC. Protein product: CATREGPGQDYNEQFF.

V and J are TRBV2 and TRBJ1-1; 10 bases align to TRBD1. Germline-derived CDR1 and CDR2 are SNHLY and FYNNEI. The V and J ends lost 6 bases and 7 bases, in that order; junction bases with no gene match: 11. This CDR3 has 15 amino acids. CDR3: CASRPWGQGFSEAFF. The CDR3 coding sequence is TGTGCCAGCAGACCTTGGGGACAGGGGTTCAGTGAAGCTTTCTTT.

In DNA form, the CDR3 reads TGTGCCAGCAGGCAGGACAGCCACACTGAAGCTTTCTTT. This translates into CASRQDSHTEAFF. The chain combines TRBV2 with TRBJ1-1; D may be TRBD1 (6 bases). Germline loops: CDR1 SNHLY, CDR2 FYNNEI. With 6 bases removed from V and 3 bases from J, the gap between germline ends came to 11 bases. The length of the CDR3 is 13 residues.

The CDR3 nucleotides read TGTGCCAGCAGCCCCATCCCCAGCGGGGGGAACAATCAGCCCCAGCATTTT. This sequence encodes CASSPIPSGGNNQPQHF. This chain links TRBV7-2 with TRBJ1-5, with D possibly matching TRBD1 (5 bases). CDR1 is SGHTA and CDR2 is FQGNSA in the germline V gene. This CDR3 region has 17 residues. Trimming took 5 bases from V and 3 from J, leaving 20 bases between them.

The CDR3 sequence: CASSPSAAQETQYF. The CDR3 DNA reads as TGTGCCAGCAGCCCATCGGCGGCACAAGAGACCCAGTACTTC. The rearrangement joins TRBV7-2 to TRBJ2-5; no clear D gene. The length of the CDR3 is 14 residues. The V end was cut by 5 bases, the J end by 2 bases, with 12 bases between. Germline V lookup: CDR1 SGHTA, CDR2 FQGNSA.

This clone was observed a single time. This chain links TRBV5-1 with TRBJ2-2; maybe TRBD2 (5 bases). CDR3 length: 17 amino acids. Trimming removed 1 base from V and 0 bases from J, with 13 bases in between. Per germline, CDR1 SGHRS and CDR2 YFSETQ. The CDR3 DNA is TGCGCCAGCAGCTTGAATGCCGGGGTCACGAACACCGGGGAGCTGTTTTTT. This gives the protein CASSLNAGVTNTGELFF.

The chain recombines TRBV30 with TRBJ1-6, with D hard to call. This CDR3 region has 14 residues. Trimming removed 2 bases from V and 3 bases from J, with 8 bases in between. Germline lookup yields CDR1 GTSNPN and CDR2 SVGIG (reference sequence). Written as DNA, the CDR3 is TGTGCCTGGAGTCGGCAGGACTATAATTCACCCCTCCACTTT. It codes for CAWSRQDYNSPLHF.